This T cell receptor (beta chain) emerged from a study of cytomegalovirus exposure and HLA in healthy donors. CDR3 length: 13 residues. Germline V gene data show CDR1 as ENHRY and CDR2 as SYGVKD. The trim removed 11 bases at V and 2 bases at J, leaving 7 bases unmatched. As concerns this clone: What it recognizes is unknown.

General study results and limits: Data from an earlier analysis indicated that most TCR beta V segments were productive either about 87% or about 30% of the time. Donors were assumed by presence/absence analyses to have roughly uniform sequencing depth. As was reported, the classifier diagnosed cytomegalovirus status with high specificity and sensitivity. Among immune exposure information, only CMV serostatus was available.

PCR employed 60 Vbeta and 13 Jbeta primers. Sequencing used immunoSEQ multiplex PCR; TCRdb keeps in-frame clones, though not all of them. Of roughly 130,000 clones in the sample, roughly 82% were seen once. The sample comprised PBMCs. The chain carries TRBV10-3 and TRBJ2-5, with TRBD2 matching over 8 bases. This receptor was identified in a woman in her late teens or twenties in good health and CMV-seropositive. For the CDR3, the DNA is TGTGCCTCCAGCGGGGGCTATCAAGAGACCCAGTACTTC. Its translation is CASSGGYQETQYF.